These 13 T cell receptor beta chains were sequenced from one sample in a study of cytomegalovirus exposure and HLA in healthy donors. The PCR made use of 60 Vbeta and 13 Jbeta primers. The table came from immunoSEQ multiplex PCR; TCRdb's copy has only in-frame clones and leaves some out. The table includes around 200,000 clones, about three quarters detected once. Source material: PBMCs. The receptors were sampled from an older woman in good health and CMV-seropositive.

The chain uses TRBV15 and TRBJ2-1, with 11 bases lining up with TRBD2. After removal of 1 base from V and 5 bases from J, the junction contained 1 base not matched to a gene. Germline values: CDR1 LNHNV, CDR2 YYDKDF (reference sequence). The CDR3 is 15 amino acids. The CDR3 protein is CATSRGLAGNNEQFF. In DNA, the CDR3 is TGTGCCACCAGCAGAGGACTAGCGGGGAACAATGAGCAGTTCTTC.

This clone showed up just a few times. The chain carries TRBV18 and TRBJ1-4, with D perhaps matching TRBD1 (5 bases). The germline V gene encodes CDR1 KGHSH and CDR2 LQKENI. This CDR3 comprises 13 residues. V was trimmed by 3 bases and J by 4 bases, leaving 6 bases between them. The CDR3 DNA sequence: TGTGCCAGCTCACCGACAGATAATGAAAAACTGTTTTTT. Translating gives CASSPTDNEKLFF.

This clone has just a few counts. The chain is built from TRBV6-6 and TRBJ1-1; the D gene is possibly TRBD1 (6 bases). CDR1 and CDR2 (germline): MNHNY, SVGAGI (reference sequence). V was shortened by 0 bases and J by 4 bases, with 9 bases between the two germline ends. The CDR3 is 14 residues long. The CDR3 loop reads CASSYSGAGTEAFF. The CDR3, as DNA: TGTGCCAGCAGTTACTCGGGGGCAGGCACTGAAGCTTTCTTT.

V and J are TRBV28 and TRBJ2-5; 8 bases fit TRBD1. The junction had 10 bases not matched to a gene; V was cut back by 5 bases and J by 5 bases. The CDR3 has 15 amino acids. CDR1 and CDR2 (germline): MDHEN, SYDVKM. The CDR3 DNA reads as TGTGCCAGCAGTCCCCGGACAGGGAAGAGGGAGACCCAGTACTTC. Amino acid sequence: CASSPRTGKRETQYF.

About this clone itself: One end of the junction varies from germline; a read error may be responsible. The gene calls are TRBV7-9 and TRBJ2-2, with D possibly being TRBD1 (5 bases). CDR3 length: 16 amino acids. Looked up from germline, CDR1 is SEHNR and CDR2 is FQNEAQ (reference sequence). The CDR3 DNA reads as TGTTCCAGCAGCCTCCAGGGTGGGGTAAGAACCGGGGAGCTGTTTTTT. This codes for CSSSLQGGVRTGELFF.

This chain connects TRBV6-4 to TRBJ2-1, with TRBD1 matching 8 bases. The junction had 9 bases not matched to a gene; V was cut back by 2 bases and J by 6 bases. The germline V gene has CDR1 MRHNA and CDR2 SNTAGT. The CDR3 contains 16 residues. CDR3 in amino acids: CASSDKTGDGSNEQFF. In DNA, the CDR3 is TGTGCCAGCAGTGACAAGACAGGGGATGGATCCAATGAGCAGTTCTTC.

In its sample, this clone was seen once. The chain couples TRBV6-4 to TRBJ2-1, with 8 bases that match TRBD2. The CDR3 extends over 13 amino acids. CDR1 MRHNA and CDR2 SNTAGT come from the germline V gene. The V and J ends lost 4 bases and 10 bases, in that order; junction bases with no gene match: 6. CDR3 loop: CASSAGGGLEQFF. CDR3 coding DNA: TGTGCCAGCAGTGCGGGCGGGGGGTTAGAGCAGTTCTTC.

The CDR3 loop reads CASRTPRGQPQHF. CDR3 nucleotide sequence: TGTGCCAGCAGAACGCCTAGGGGTCAGCCCCAGCATTTT. The chain carries TRBV28 and TRBJ1-5, with D maybe TRBD1 (5 bases). CDR1 MDHEN and CDR2 SYDVKM come from the germline V gene. This CDR3 contains 13 residues. V gave up 6 bases and J gave up 6 bases, with 12 bases separating them.

The rearrangement joins TRBV7-8 to TRBJ2-5, with D possibly matching TRBD2 (6 bases). This CDR3 is built from 14 residues. Germline lookup yields CDR1 SGHVS and CDR2 FQNEAQ. V was trimmed by 0 bases and J by 5 bases, leaving 10 bases between them. The CDR3 bases are TGTGCCAGCAGCTTAGCGCGGGGTACGGAGACCCAGTACTTC. This translates into CASSLARGTETQYF.

The chain employs TRBV4-1 and TRBJ2-7; TRBD1 agrees at 7 bases. Looked up from germline, CDR1 is MGHRA and CDR2 is YSYEKL. V dropped 4 bases and J dropped 1; count of bases not matched to a gene: 4. This CDR3 spans 14 amino acids. The CDR3 bases are TGCGCCAGCAGCCCGGGACAGCGATCCTACGAGCAGTACTTC. The encoded protein is CASSPGQRSYEQYF.

CDR3 DNA: TGTGCCAGCTGTCTGGGACAGGGAGCCAACGAGCAGTACTTC. This translates into CASCLGQGANEQYF. The rearrangement joins TRBV28 to TRBJ2-7; the match to TRBD1 covers 9 bases. The CDR3 is 14 amino acids. Germline loops: CDR1 MDHEN, CDR2 SYDVKM. V shed 8 bases and J 5 bases; nucleotides not matched to a gene: 10.

The J gene is TRBJ2-3, the V gene TRBV5-1; TRBD2 matches 8 bases. The CDR3 runs to 16 residues. From germline, CDR1 is SGHRS and CDR2 YFSETQ. Trimming took 4 bases from V and 3 from J; bases not matched to a gene: 10. CDR3 amino acids: CASSGLSGAGTDTQYF. The CDR3 DNA follows: TGCGCCAGCAGCGGACTTAGCGGGGCTGGTACAGATACGCAGTATTTT.

V usage is TRBV30 and J usage is TRBJ1-4, with D hard to call. The length of the CDR3 is 15 residues. V was pared by 0 bases and J by 6 bases, with 14 bases between. Germline lookup yields CDR1 GTSNPN and CDR2 SVGIG (reference sequence). In DNA form, the CDR3 reads TGTGCCTGGAGTGTAGGAGGAGGGTTACATGAAAAACTGTTTTTT. Translated: CAWSVGGGLHEKLFF.